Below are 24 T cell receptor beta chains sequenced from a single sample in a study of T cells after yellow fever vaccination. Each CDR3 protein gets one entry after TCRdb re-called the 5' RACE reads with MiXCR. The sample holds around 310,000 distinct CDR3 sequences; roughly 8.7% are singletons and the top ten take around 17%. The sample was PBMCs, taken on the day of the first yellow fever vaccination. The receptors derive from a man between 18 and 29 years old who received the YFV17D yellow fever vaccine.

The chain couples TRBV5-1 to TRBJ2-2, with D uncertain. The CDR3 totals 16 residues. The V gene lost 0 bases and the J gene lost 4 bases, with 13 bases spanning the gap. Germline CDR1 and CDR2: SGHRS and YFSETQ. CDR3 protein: CASSLGPKGTTGELFF. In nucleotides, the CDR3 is TGCGCCAGCAGCTTGGGGCCTAAGGGAACCACCGGGGAGCTGTTTTTT.

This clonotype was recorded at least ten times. The CDR3 nucleotides read TGTGCCACCAGCAGCGGGACCTCCGGCTCCTACAATGAGCAGTTCTTC. Amino acids: CATSSGTSGSYNEQFF. This chain uses TRBV15 with TRBJ2-1; D is tentatively TRBD1 or TRBD2 (5 bases each). Trimming took off 3 bases at V and 0 bases at J, with 12 bases between the two ends. The CDR3 has 16 residues. Germline V CDR1 and CDR2: LNHNV, YYDKDF (reference sequence).

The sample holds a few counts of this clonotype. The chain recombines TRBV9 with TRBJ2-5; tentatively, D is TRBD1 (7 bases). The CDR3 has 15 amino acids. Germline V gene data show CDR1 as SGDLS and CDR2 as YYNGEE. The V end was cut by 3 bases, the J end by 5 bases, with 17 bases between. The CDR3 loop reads CASSAQSGGLETQYF. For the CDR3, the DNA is TGTGCCAGCAGCGCTCAATCAGGGGGGTTGGAGACCCAGTACTTC.

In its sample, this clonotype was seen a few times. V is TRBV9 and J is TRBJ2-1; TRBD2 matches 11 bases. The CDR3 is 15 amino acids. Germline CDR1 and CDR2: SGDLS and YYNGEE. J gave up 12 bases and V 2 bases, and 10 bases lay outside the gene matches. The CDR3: CASSVSGGAQGGQFF. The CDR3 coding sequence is TGTGCCAGCAGCGTTAGCGGGGGGGCGCAAGGGGGGCAGTTCTTC.

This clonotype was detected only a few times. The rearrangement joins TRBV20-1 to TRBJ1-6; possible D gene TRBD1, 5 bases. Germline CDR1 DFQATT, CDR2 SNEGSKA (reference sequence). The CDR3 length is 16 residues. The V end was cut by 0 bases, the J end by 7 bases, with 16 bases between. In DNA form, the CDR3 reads TGCAGTGCTAGAGATCAATTTAGGGGCCGCAATTCACCCCTCCACTTT. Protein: CSARDQFRGRNSPLHF.

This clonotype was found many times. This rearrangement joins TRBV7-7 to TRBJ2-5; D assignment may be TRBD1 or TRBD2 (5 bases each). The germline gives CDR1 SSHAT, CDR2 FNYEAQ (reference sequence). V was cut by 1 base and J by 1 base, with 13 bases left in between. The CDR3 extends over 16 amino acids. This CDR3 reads CASSLGGAPLQETQYF. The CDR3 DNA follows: TGTGCCAGCAGCTTAGGAGGGGCCCCTCTCCAAGAGACCCAGTACTTC.

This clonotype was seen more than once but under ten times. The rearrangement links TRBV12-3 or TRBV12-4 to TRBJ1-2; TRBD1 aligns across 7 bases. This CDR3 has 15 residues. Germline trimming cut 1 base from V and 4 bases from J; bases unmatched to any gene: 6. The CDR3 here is CASSLGRGTVYGYTF. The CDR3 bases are TGTGCCAGCAGTTTAGGGAGAGGGACAGTCTATGGCTACACCTTC.

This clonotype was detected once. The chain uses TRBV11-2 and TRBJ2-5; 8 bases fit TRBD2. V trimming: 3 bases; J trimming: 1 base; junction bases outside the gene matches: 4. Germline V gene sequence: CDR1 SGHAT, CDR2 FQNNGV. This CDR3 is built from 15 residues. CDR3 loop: CASSFKRGGQETQYF. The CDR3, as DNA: TGTGCCAGCAGCTTTAAACGGGGGGGCCAAGAGACCCAGTACTTC.

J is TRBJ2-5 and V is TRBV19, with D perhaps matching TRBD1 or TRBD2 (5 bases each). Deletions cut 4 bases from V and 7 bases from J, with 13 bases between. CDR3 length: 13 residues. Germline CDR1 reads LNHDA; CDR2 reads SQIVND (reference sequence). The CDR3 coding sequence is TGTGCCAGTAGTAGGGACCGTCGGGGGACCCAGTACTTC. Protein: CASSRDRRGTQYF.

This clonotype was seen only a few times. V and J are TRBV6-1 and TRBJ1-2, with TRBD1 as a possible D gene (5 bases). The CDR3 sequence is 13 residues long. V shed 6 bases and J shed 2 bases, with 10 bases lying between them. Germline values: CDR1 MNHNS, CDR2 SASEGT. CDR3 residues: CASRSTANYGYTF. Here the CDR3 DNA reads TGTGCCAGCAGATCGACAGCCAACTATGGCTACACCTTC.

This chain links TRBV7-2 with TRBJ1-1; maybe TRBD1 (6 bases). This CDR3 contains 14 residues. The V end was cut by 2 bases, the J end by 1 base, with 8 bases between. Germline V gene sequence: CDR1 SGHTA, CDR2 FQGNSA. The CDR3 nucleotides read TGTGCCAGCAGCTTATGGGGACAGAACACTGAAGCTTTCTTT. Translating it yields CASSLWGQNTEAFF.

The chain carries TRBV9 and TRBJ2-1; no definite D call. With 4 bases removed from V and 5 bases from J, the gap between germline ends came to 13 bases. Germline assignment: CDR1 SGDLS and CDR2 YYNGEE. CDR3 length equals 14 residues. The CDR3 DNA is TGTGCCAGCAGCACAGCCGGAAGAAACAATGAGCAGTTCTTC. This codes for CASSTAGRNNEQFF.

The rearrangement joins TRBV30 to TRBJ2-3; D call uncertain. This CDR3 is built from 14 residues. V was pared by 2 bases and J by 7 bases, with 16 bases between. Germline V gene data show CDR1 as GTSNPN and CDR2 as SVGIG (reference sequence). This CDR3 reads CAWSTNGSPNTQYF. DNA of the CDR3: TGTGCCTGGAGTACAAACGGATCCCCAAATACGCAGTATTTT. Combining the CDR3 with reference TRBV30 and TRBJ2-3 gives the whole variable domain SQTIHQWPATLVQPVGSPLSLECTVEGTSNPNLYWYRQAAGRGLQLLFYSVGIGQISSEVPQNLSASRPQDRQFILSSKKLLLSDSGFYLCAWSTNGSPNTQYFGPGTRLTVL.

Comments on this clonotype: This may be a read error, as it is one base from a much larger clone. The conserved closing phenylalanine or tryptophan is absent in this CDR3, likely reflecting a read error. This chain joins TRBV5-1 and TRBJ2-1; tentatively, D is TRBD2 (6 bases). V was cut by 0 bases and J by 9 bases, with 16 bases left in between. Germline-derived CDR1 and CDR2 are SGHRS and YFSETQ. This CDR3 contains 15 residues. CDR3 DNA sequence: TGCGCCAGCAGCTTGGCGGGGAGGTGGTTCCCTGAGCAGTTCTTA. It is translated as CASSLAGRWFPEQFL.

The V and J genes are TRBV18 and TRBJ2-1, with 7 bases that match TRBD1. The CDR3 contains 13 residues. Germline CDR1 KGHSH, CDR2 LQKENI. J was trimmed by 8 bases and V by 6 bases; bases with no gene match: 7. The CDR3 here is CASSRDSLDEQFF. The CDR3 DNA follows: TGTGCCAGCTCCCGGGACAGTTTGGATGAGCAGTTCTTC.

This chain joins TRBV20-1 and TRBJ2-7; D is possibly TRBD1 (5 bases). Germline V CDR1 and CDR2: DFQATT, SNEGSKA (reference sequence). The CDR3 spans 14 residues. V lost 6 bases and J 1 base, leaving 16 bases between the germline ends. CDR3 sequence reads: CSAAPTKGSYEQYV. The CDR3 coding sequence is TGCAGTGCCGCACCGACAAAGGGGTCCTACGAGCAGTACGTC.

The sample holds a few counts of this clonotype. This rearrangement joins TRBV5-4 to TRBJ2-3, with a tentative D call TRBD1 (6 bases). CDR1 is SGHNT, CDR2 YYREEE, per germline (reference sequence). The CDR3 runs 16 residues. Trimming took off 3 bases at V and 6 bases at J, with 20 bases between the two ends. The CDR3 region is CASSSGLGATIDTQYF. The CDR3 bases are TGTGCCAGCAGCTCGGGGTTGGGGGCAACGATTGATACGCAGTATTTT.

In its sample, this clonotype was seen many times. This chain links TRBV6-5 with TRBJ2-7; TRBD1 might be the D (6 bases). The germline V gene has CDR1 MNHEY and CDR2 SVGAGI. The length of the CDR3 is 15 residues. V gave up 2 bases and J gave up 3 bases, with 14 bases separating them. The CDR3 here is CASSYSATGSYEQYF. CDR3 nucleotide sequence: TGTGCCAGCAGTTACAGTGCTACAGGGAGCTACGAGCAGTACTTC.

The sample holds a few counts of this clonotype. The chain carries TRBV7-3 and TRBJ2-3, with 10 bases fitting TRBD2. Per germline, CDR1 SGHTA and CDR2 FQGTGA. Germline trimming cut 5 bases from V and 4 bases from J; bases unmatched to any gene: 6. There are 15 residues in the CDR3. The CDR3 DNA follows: TGTGCCAGCAGCCCAGCGGGAGGGGGGGCAGATACGCAGTATTTT. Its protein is CASSPAGGGADTQYF.

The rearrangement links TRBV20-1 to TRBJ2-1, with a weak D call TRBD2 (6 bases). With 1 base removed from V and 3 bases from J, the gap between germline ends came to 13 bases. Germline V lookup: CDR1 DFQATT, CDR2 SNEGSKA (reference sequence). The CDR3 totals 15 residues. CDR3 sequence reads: CSARVGGAVYNEQFF. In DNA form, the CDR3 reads TGCAGTGCTAGAGTGGGCGGGGCCGTCTACAATGAGCAGTTCTTC.

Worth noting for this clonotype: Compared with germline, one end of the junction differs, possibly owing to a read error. The CDR3 loop reads CASSPVDGVYDYTF. As DNA, the CDR3 is TGTGCCAGCAGTCCCGTGGACGGGGTCTATGACTACACCTTC. The genes are TRBV6-5 and TRBJ1-2, with D hard to call. The CDR3 is 14 residues long. Germline V gives CDR1 MNHEY, CDR2 SVGAGI.

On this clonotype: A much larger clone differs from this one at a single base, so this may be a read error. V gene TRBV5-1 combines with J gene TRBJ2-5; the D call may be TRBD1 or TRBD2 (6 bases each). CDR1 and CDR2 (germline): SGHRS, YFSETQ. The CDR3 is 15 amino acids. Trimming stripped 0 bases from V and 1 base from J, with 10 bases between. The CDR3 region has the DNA TGCGCCAGCAGCTTGGCGGGGGCGTCCCAAGAGACCCAGTACTTC. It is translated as CASSLAGASQETQYF. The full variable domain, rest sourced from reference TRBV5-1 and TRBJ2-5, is KAGVTQTPRYLIKTRGQQVTLSCSPISGHRSVSWYQQTPGQGLQFLFEYFSETQRNKGNFPGRFSGRQFSNSRSEMNVSTLELGDSALYLCASSLAGASQETQYFGPGTRLLVL.

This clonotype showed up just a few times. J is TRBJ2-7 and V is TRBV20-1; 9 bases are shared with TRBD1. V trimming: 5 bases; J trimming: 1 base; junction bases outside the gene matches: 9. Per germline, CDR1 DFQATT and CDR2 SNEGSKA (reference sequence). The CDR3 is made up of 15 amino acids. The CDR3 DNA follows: TGCAGTGCTTACAGGGGGCGCGGGAATTCCTACGAGCAGTACGTC. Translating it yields CSAYRGRGNSYEQYV.

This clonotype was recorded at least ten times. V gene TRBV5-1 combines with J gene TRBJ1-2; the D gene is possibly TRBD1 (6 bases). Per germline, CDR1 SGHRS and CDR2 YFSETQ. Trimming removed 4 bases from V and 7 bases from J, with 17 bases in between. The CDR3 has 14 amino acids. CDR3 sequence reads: CASSPRTEVSGYTF. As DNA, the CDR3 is TGCGCCAGCAGCCCGAGGACAGAGGTTTCTGGCTACACCTTC.